This T cell receptor (beta chain) was recovered during a study of T cells after yellow fever vaccination. Study summary: It was SMART-Seq v4 Ultra Low Input that prepared the fractions with low cell numbers.

As TCR cDNA was made by 5'RACE template switching, a universal primer site and UMIs were added. MiXCR, run by TCRdb on the 5' RACE reads, gives a single entry per CDR3 protein. The sample yields about 180,000 distinct CDR3 sequences, roughly 6.2% seen once. With V trimmed by 6 bases and J by 2 bases, 9 bases remained unmatched. This CDR3 is 15 amino acids long. The rearrangement links TRBV12-3 or TRBV12-4 to TRBJ2-7; TRBD1 matches at 8 bases. This sample comprised CD4+ T cells sorted from PBMCs, obtained on the day of the first yellow fever vaccination. The clonotype comes from a man between 18 and 29 years old who received the YFV17D yellow fever vaccine. CDR3 sequence reads: CASSPDRGYPYEQYF. The CDR3 region has the DNA TGTGCCAGCAGCCCAGACAGGGGTTACCCCTACGAGCAGTACTTC.